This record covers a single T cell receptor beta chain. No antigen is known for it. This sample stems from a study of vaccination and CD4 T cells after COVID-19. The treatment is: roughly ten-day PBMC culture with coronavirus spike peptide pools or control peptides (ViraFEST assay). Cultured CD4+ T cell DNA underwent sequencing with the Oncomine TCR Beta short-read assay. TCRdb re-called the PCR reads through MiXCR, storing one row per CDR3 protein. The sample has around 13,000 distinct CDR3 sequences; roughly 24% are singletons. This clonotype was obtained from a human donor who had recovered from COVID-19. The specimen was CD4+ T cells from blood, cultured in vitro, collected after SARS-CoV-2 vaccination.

The CDR3 DNA reads TGTGCCAGCGGGCGGGACAGAAATGAAAAACTGTTTTTT. This encodes CASGRDRNEKLFF. This chain joins TRBV6-1 and TRBJ1-4; 7 bases are a match to TRBD1. CDR1 is MNHNS, CDR2 SASEGT, per germline. V gave up 8 bases and J gave up 5 bases; unmatched junction bases: 5. The CDR3 covers 13 residues.